This is a list of T cell receptor beta chains from one sample in a study of CD8+ T cells in alopecia areata. Generated by immunoSEQ multiplex PCR, the TCRdb table keeps only in-frame clones and is missing some. This sample has 140,000 to 150,000 clones, with roughly 50% found just once. The input for sequencing was CD4+ T cells sorted from blood, taken at week 0. Receptors were obtained from a human donor with alopecia areata. CDR3s include the opening cysteine and the closing phenylalanine or tryptophan. Each record gives: D gene, clone size, V gene, J gene, CDR3 protein, CDR3 DNA. D genes are given only for firm matches. Clone size is not always given. Where it is, it says once, few, many or a class for expanded clones.

d_gene: NA; abundance: NA; v_gene: TRBV29-1; j_gene: TRBJ2-7; CDR3aa: CSPQDSEQYF; CDR3nt: TGCAGCCCACAAGATTCCGAGCAGTACTTC
d_gene: NA; abundance: NA; v_gene: TRBV29-1; j_gene: TRBJ1-3; CDR3aa: CIPLRGTGNTIYF; CDR3nt: TGCATTCCCCTCAGAGGGACTGGAAACACCATATATTTT
d_gene: NA; abundance: few; v_gene: TRBV19; j_gene: TRBJ1-6; CDR3aa: CASSIGFPRDESPLHF; CDR3nt: TGTGCCAGTAGTATTGGCTTCCCCAGGGATGAATCACCCCTCCACTTT
d_gene: TRBD1; abundance: few; v_gene: TRBV13; j_gene: TRBJ2-2; CDR3aa: CASSIRDRVTGELFF; CDR3nt: TGTGCCAGCAGCATCCGGGACAGGGTAACCGGGGAGCTGTTTTTT
d_gene: NA; abundance: NA; v_gene: TRBV7-2; j_gene: TRBJ1-2; CDR3aa: CASSLAGSYGYTF; CDR3nt: TGTGCCAGCAGCTTAGCAGGATCCTATGGCTACACCTTC
d_gene: NA; abundance: few; v_gene: TRBV12-5; j_gene: TRBJ1-3; CDR3aa: CASGLGNTIYF; CDR3nt: TGTGCTAGTGGTTTAGGAAACACCATATATTTT
d_gene: NA; abundance: NA; v_gene: TRBV6-5; j_gene: TRBJ2-5; CDR3aa: CASRGSSVQETQYF; CDR3nt: TGTGCCAGCAGAGGATCAAGCGTCCAAGAGACCCAGTACTTC
d_gene: TRBD1; abundance: few; v_gene: TRBV4-2; j_gene: TRBJ2-7; CDR3aa: CASSPSTGSGSQQYF; CDR3nt: TGTGCCAGCAGCCCGTCGACAGGGAGTGGTTCGCAACAGTACTTC
d_gene: TRBD1; abundance: NA; v_gene: TRBV7-2; j_gene: TRBJ2-7; CDR3aa: CASSPGTGTREQYF; CDR3nt: TGTGCCAGCAGCCCAGGGACAGGGACCCGCGAGCAGTACTTC
d_gene: TRBD1; abundance: NA; v_gene: TRBV5-4; j_gene: TRBJ2-5; CDR3aa: CASSTAQGARETQYF; CDR3nt: TGTGCCAGCAGCACAGCGCAGGGGGCACGGGAGACCCAGTACTTC
d_gene: NA; abundance: NA; v_gene: TRBV2; j_gene: TRBJ2-2; CDR3aa: CASSGLSAGELFF; CDR3nt: TGTGCCAGCAGTGGTTTGTCCGCCGGGGAGCTGTTTTTT
d_gene: NA; abundance: NA; v_gene: TRBV25-1; j_gene: TRBJ1-5; CDR3aa: CASSDGGGSNQPQHF; CDR3nt: TGTGCCAGCAGTGATGGGGGAGGAAGCAATCAGCCCCAGCATTTT
d_gene: NA; abundance: NA; v_gene: TRBV15; j_gene: TRBJ2-2; CDR3aa: CAANRGGSAGATGELFF; CDR3nt: TGTGCCGCCAATCGCGGAGGATCAGCGGGTGCTACCGGGGAGCTGTTTTTT
d_gene: NA; abundance: few; v_gene: TRBV19; j_gene: TRBJ1-4; CDR3aa: CASSIRRTTNEKLFF; CDR3nt: TGTGCCAGTAGTATCCGGAGGACAACTAATGAAAAACTGTTTTTT
d_gene: NA; abundance: NA; v_gene: TRBV2; j_gene: TRBJ2-6; CDR3aa: CASIAALSGANVLTF; CDR3nt: TGTGCCAGCATTGCAGCACTGTCTGGGGCCAACGTCCTGACTTTC
d_gene: NA; abundance: NA; v_gene: TRBV30; j_gene: TRBJ2-5; CDR3aa: CAWSVKGGETQYF; CDR3nt: TGTGCCTGGAGTGTCAAGGGGGGGGAGACCCAGTACTTC
d_gene: TRBD1; abundance: NA; v_gene: TRBV7-8; j_gene: TRBJ1-2; CDR3aa: CASSLRRTGYGYTF; CDR3nt: TGTGCCAGCAGCTTAAGGAGGACAGGCTATGGCTACACCTTC
d_gene: NA; abundance: NA; v_gene: TRBV5-1; j_gene: TRBJ1-2; CDR3aa: CASSPGDDRNTF; CDR3nt: TGCGCCAGCAGCCCGGGGGACGATCGGAACACCTTC
d_gene: TRBD1; abundance: NA; v_gene: TRBV5-1; j_gene: TRBJ2-7; CDR3aa: CASSASGTGPYEQYF; CDR3nt: TGCGCCAGCAGCGCTTCCGGGACAGGGCCCTACGAGCAGTACTTC
d_gene: TRBD1; abundance: few; v_gene: TRBV9; j_gene: TRBJ1-6; CDR3aa: CASSGDSSSPLHF; CDR3nt: TGTGCCAGCAGCGGGGACAGTTCCTCACCCCTCCACTTT
d_gene: NA; abundance: NA; v_gene: TRBV4-3; j_gene: TRBJ1-6; CDR3aa: CASSQEGPSPLHF; CDR3nt: TGCGCCAGCAGCCAAGAGGGGCCCTCACCCCTCCACTTT
d_gene: TRBD1; abundance: NA; v_gene: TRBV29-1; j_gene: TRBJ2-3; CDR3aa: CSYRRDSTTDTQYF; CDR3nt: TGCAGTTACCGCCGGGACAGCACCACAGATACGCAGTATTTT
d_gene: TRBD1; abundance: NA; v_gene: TRBV30; j_gene: TRBJ2-2; CDR3aa: CALTGYPNTGELFF; CDR3nt: TGTGCCTTGACAGGGTACCCCAACACCGGGGAGCTGTTTTTT
d_gene: TRBD2; abundance: NA; v_gene: TRBV7-9; j_gene: TRBJ2-3; CDR3aa: CASSSGTSIDTQYF; CDR3nt: TGTGCCAGCAGCTCCGGGACTAGCATTGATACGCAGTATTTT
d_gene: NA; abundance: NA; v_gene: TRBV2; j_gene: TRBJ1-1; CDR3aa: CASRAGETAEAFF; CDR3nt: TGTGCCAGCAGGGCAGGGGAAACGGCTGAAGCTTTCTTT
d_gene: NA; abundance: few; v_gene: TRBV7-9; j_gene: TRBJ1-5; CDR3aa: CASSPLSGQPQHF; CDR3nt: TGTGCCAGCAGTCCCCTATCGGGTCAGCCCCAGCATTTT
d_gene: NA; abundance: NA; v_gene: TRBV5-1; j_gene: TRBJ1-3; CDR3aa: CASSVDGSGNTIYF; CDR3nt: TGCGCCAGCAGCGTGGACGGGTCTGGAAACACCATATATTTT
d_gene: NA; abundance: NA; v_gene: TRBV19; j_gene: TRBJ1-2; CDR3aa: CASSTGLRYTF; CDR3nt: TGTGCCAGTAGTACTGGACTGAGATACACCTTC
d_gene: NA; abundance: once; v_gene: TRBV2; j_gene: TRBJ2-3; CDR3aa: CASSVGDTQYF; CDR3nt: TGTGCCAGCAGTGTAGGTGATACGCAGTATTTT
d_gene: TRBD1; abundance: NA; v_gene: TRBV19; j_gene: TRBJ2-5; CDR3aa: CASSIQGAIPETQYF; CDR3nt: TGTGCCAGTAGTATCCAGGGGGCCATTCCAGAGACCCAGTACTTC
d_gene: TRBD1; abundance: once; v_gene: TRBV29-1; j_gene: TRBJ1-2; CDR3aa: CSVEGQAYYGYTF; CDR3nt: TGCAGCGTTGAGGGACAGGCGTACTATGGCTACACCTTC
d_gene: TRBD2; abundance: few; v_gene: TRBV7-2; j_gene: TRBJ2-7; CDR3aa: CASSMSGGRREQYF; CDR3nt: TGTGCCAGCAGCATGAGCGGGGGCCGTCGGGAGCAGTACTTC
d_gene: NA; abundance: NA; v_gene: TRBV4-2; j_gene: TRBJ1-6; CDR3aa: CASSQEGRGNSPLHF; CDR3nt: TGTGCCAGCAGCCAAGAGGGCAGGGGTAATTCACCCCTCCACTTT
d_gene: NA; abundance: NA; v_gene: TRBV5-1; j_gene: TRBJ2-7; CDR3aa: CASRPYRDSGEQYF; CDR3nt: TGCGCCAGCAGACCATACAGGGATTCGGGAGAGCAGTACTTC
d_gene: NA; abundance: NA; v_gene: TRBV30; j_gene: TRBJ1-4; CDR3aa: CAWSQNRGKLFF; CDR3nt: TGTGCCTGGAGCCAAAACCGAGGAAAACTGTTTTTT
d_gene: NA; abundance: NA; v_gene: TRBV2; j_gene: TRBJ2-5; CDR3aa: CASTGGSETQYF; CDR3nt: TGTGCCAGCACGGGTGGTTCTGAGACCCAGTACTTC
d_gene: NA; abundance: NA; v_gene: TRBV15; j_gene: TRBJ1-1; CDR3aa: CATSGAQLNTEAFF; CDR3nt: TGTGCCACCAGCGGGGCTCAACTGAACACTGAAGCTTTCTTT
d_gene: TRBD1; abundance: once; v_gene: TRBV7-9; j_gene: TRBJ2-5; CDR3aa: CASSRTRGETQYF; CDR3nt: TGTGCCAGCAGCCGGACCAGGGGGGAGACCCAGTACTTC
d_gene: TRBD1; abundance: NA; v_gene: TRBV10-3; j_gene: TRBJ2-1; CDR3aa: CAVWTGAYNEQFF; CDR3nt: TGTGCCGTATGGACAGGAGCCTACAATGAGCAGTTCTTC
d_gene: NA; abundance: NA; v_gene: TRBV30; j_gene: TRBJ1-1; CDR3aa: CAWSVLPWITMNTEAFF; CDR3nt: TGTGCCTGGAGTGTACTGCCATGGATTACGATGAACACTGAAGCTTTCTTT
d_gene: TRBD1; abundance: few; v_gene: TRBV29-1; j_gene: TRBJ2-7; CDR3aa: CSASRDRGPGEQYF; CDR3nt: TGCAGCGCAAGCCGGGACAGGGGGCCTGGCGAGCAGTACTTC
d_gene: NA; abundance: NA; v_gene: TRBV28; j_gene: TRBJ1-2; CDR3aa: CASSLPRRRGGYTF; CDR3nt: TGTGCCAGCAGTTTACCCCGTCGCCGGGGAGGCTACACCTTC
d_gene: NA; abundance: NA; v_gene: TRBV29-1; j_gene: TRBJ1-2; CDR3aa: CSVGVRQGLLDTF; CDR3nt: TGCAGCGTTGGTGTTCGGCAGGGCCTATTGGACACCTTC
d_gene: NA; abundance: few; v_gene: TRBV7-6; j_gene: TRBJ2-6; CDR3aa: CASSLGYLGANVLTF; CDR3nt: TGTGCCAGCAGCTTAGGTTACCTCGGGGCCAACGTCCTGACTTTC
d_gene: NA; abundance: few; v_gene: TRBV27; j_gene: TRBJ1-2; CDR3aa: CASSSAGNYGYTF; CDR3nt: TGTGCCAGCAGTTCCGCGGGAAACTATGGCTACACCTTC
d_gene: TRBD1; abundance: NA; v_gene: TRBV7-2; j_gene: TRBJ2-4; CDR3aa: CASSDRVGGLGQYF; CDR3nt: TGTGCCAGCAGCGACAGGGTTGGGGGATTAGGTCAGTACTTC
d_gene: TRBD2; abundance: NA; v_gene: TRBV6-5; j_gene: TRBJ2-5; CDR3aa: CASSSRGGAQTQYF; CDR3nt: TGTGCCAGCAGTTCCCGCGGGGGGGCGCAGACCCAGTACTTC
d_gene: NA; abundance: NA; v_gene: TRBV9; j_gene: TRBJ2-7; CDR3aa: CASSVRQGPSYEQYF; CDR3nt: TGTGCCAGCAGCGTACGGCAGGGGCCCTCCTACGAGCAGTACTTC
d_gene: NA; abundance: NA; v_gene: TRBV4-1; j_gene: TRBJ2-7; CDR3aa: CASSQDVGPAFF; CDR3nt: TGCGCCAGCAGCCAAGATGTCGGACCGGCCTTCTTC
d_gene: NA; abundance: NA; v_gene: TRBV2; j_gene: TRBJ2-7; CDR3aa: CASRGPSYEQYF; CDR3nt: TGTGCCAGCAGGGGACCCTCCTACGAGCAGTACTTC
d_gene: NA; abundance: NA; v_gene: TRBV30; j_gene: TRBJ1-3; CDR3aa: CAWSVALGGSGNTIYF; CDR3nt: TGTGCCTGGAGTGTAGCCCTCGGGGGCTCTGGAAACACCATATATTTT
d_gene: TRBD1; abundance: NA; v_gene: TRBV18; j_gene: TRBJ2-5; CDR3aa: CASSPLGQRETQYF; CDR3nt: TGTGCCAGCTCACCCCTGGGACAGAGAGAGACCCAGTACTTC
d_gene: TRBD2; abundance: NA; v_gene: TRBV28; j_gene: TRBJ2-4; CDR3aa: CASSLGGAAKNIQYF; CDR3nt: TGTGCCAGCAGTTTGGGAGGGGCGGCCAAAAACATTCAGTACTTC
d_gene: NA; abundance: NA; v_gene: TRBV16; j_gene: TRBJ1-6; CDR3aa: CASSSTGMESPLHF; CDR3nt: TGTGCCAGCAGCTCAACAGGGATGGAATCACCCCTCCACTTT